This TCR beta chain is drawn from a study of cytomegalovirus exposure and HLA in healthy donors (dated by TCRdb to about 2017). Notes on the research overall: In an earlier analysis of some 550 of the donors, 250 to 350 Gb of sequence data and 100 million or so unique TCR beta sequences from about 179 million T cells were reported. An early release that covered about 600 HLA-typed donors contained approximately 300 gigabases of sequencing data and 80 million or so unique TCR sequences. Among the approximately 420 genotyped donors, around 81% belonged to the genetic ancestry cluster associated with self-reported Caucasian donors. The study aimed to test whether cataloging public T cell receptors could reveal signatures of past pathogen exposure. The study profiled the T cell repertoires of more than 500 subjects by immunosequencing and related them to cytomegalovirus serostatus. Along with the roughly 700-subject first cohort, a separate validation cohort of over 90 different subjects was used. High-throughput TCR immunosequencing, statistical association of individual TCRs with disease status, and machine learning were combined to predict cytomegalovirus infection status. A later analysis re-examined previously published TCR beta repertoires from more than 600 donors and added high-resolution HLA genotyping to investigate patterns of TCR occurrence. Rather than drawing on any new phenotypic data, the later analysis identified candidate immune exposures from TCR beta sequences and the way those sequences occurred across donors. An earlier analysis of several hundred of the donors applied high-throughput TCR beta sequencing to assess whether each TCR beta V gene segment acted as functional or pseudogenic. Donor age, sex, ethnicity and CMV serostatus were compiled together with the repertoire data. In a later genetic analysis, genome-wide SNP genotypes for about three fifths of the roughly 670 donors were used, and that subset was treated as a discovery cohort. Every repertoire in the discovery cohort had been generated on one and the same sequencing platform. HLA typing covered class I and class II loci at four-digit resolution. Typing coverage differed by locus: A, B, C, DRB1 and DQB1 were typed in about 620-640 donors, DQA1 in approximately 520, DPA1 in 600 to 610, and DPB1 in 472. Five DR-DQ haplotypes were treated as single units for association and clustering because of strong linkage in the cohort. Among 398 genotyped donors of the cohort, an average of roughly 240,000 unique TCR beta nucleotide sequences were sequenced per donor, roughly 18% of them non-productive.

In total, roughly 670 healthy bone marrow donors made up the cohort. At the time of sampling, all cohort members were nominally healthy, though unrecorded immune exposures were likely present. The donor was CMV seronegative and was included in the group of several hundred seronegative cohort members. Each donor provided a peripheral blood sample, and peripheral blood mononuclear cells were used for TCR beta sequencing. Genomic DNA extraction from the blood cell samples was performed with the Qiagen DNeasy Blood Extraction Kit. General conclusions and limits of the study: It was suggested by the authors that the approach could potentially be generalized to other disease states and immunological phenotypes. For the cohort, immune exposure information was limited to CMV serostatus. In a later analysis, most CMV-associated TCR beta chains were found to appear HLA-restricted, with HLA associations seemingly driven largely by CMV exposure. In an earlier analysis of 587 of the donors, most TCR beta V segments appeared in productive rearrangements about 90% or about 30% of the time, broadly matching IMGT annotations. In a later genetic analysis, fewer N-insertions in productive TCRs were reported among donors in an Asian-associated ancestry cluster than the approximately 710-donor mean. Sequencing depth was assumed to be roughly uniform across donors in the presence/absence analyses, though that assumption may not hold. A cluster of highly shared sequence variants was judged likely to be a technical artifact of the sequencing pipeline. In this cohort, only TCR beta chains were sequenced, and detectable features were limited by the absence of alpha or paired-chain data. The classifier was reported to diagnose cytomegalovirus status with high specificity and sensitivity in both the original cohort and the validation cohort. Assigning TCR associations to individual alleles was difficult when HLA alleles, especially DR and DQ, strongly co-occurred. The earlier analysis of fewer than 750 of the donors excluded some 15 rarely observed V segments, including chromosome 9 orphons, because counts were too low. Several of the top co-occurrence clusters appeared to be linked to parvovirus B19, influenza, CMV and Epstein-Barr virus, according to a later analysis. In the study, approximately 160 TCR beta chains were listed as associated with cytomegalovirus. Across donors, most TCR sequences were observed very rarely, whereas some public TCRs were present in many individuals. In a later analysis, HLA-associated TCR beta chains were found to be more clonally expanded and to have lower generation probabilities than equally common non-associated chains. Because some donors lacked HLA typing at each locus, the association tests relied only on the typed subset. An association between a missense DCLRE1C variant and V-gene and J-gene trimming of TCR beta chains was found in a later genetic analysis and replicated in an independent cohort. Some IMGT-functional V segments, including TRBV6-2 and TRBV6-3, could not be distinguished by the 87-base-pair reads and were therefore excluded. Specific HLA alleles were associated with 18,000 or so TCR beta sequences at a false discovery rate of 0.05 in a later analysis. Linkage disequilibrium might explain the correlated functional status among segregating V segments, but an unknown experimental factor could not be ruled out. A later analysis found that TCR association rates varied across HLA loci, with DRB1 alleles showing the most associated TCRs and HLA-C alleles the fewest. A further reported finding was that TCR beta sequences accurately predicted the HLA-A and HLA-B alleles for most subjects in the first cohort. In vitro tests confirmed that three of the cytomegalovirus-associated TCR beta chains recognize cytomegalovirus antigens.

This clone occurred a few times. This clone's antigen is unknown. One junction end does not reproduce the germline sequence, and a read error may be involved. CDR1 SNHLY and CDR2 FYNNEI were looked up in the germline V gene. From the cysteine through the phenylalanine, the CDR3 covers 15 amino acids. Of the read, only the CDR3 DNA is kept; its 45 bases are in frame from base 1. The method behind the library was the immunoSEQ multiplex PCR assay. For the multiplex PCR, a mixture combining 60 forward primers for TCR Vbeta segments and 13 reverse primers for TCR Jbeta segments was used. Amplification of the CDR3 region of rearranged TCR beta genes was performed with a multiplex PCR assay on genomic DNA. Amplified TCR beta libraries were sequenced as 87-base-pair reads on the Illumina HiSeq System. In the paper's pipeline: A later analysis counted about 82 million unique TCR beta chains across the roughly 700 repertoires, and some 12 million of these chains were shared by at least two donors. Raw reads were error-corrected and collapsed into unique sequences with a nearest-neighbor algorithm that merged closely related sequences to remove PCR and sequencing errors. V, D and J gene segments were assigned by aligning CDR3 sequences to IMGT reference sequences. For a sequence to be retained, a match of at least six nucleotides was required to both a V gene segment and a J gene segment. A rearrangement was called productive if the CDR3 had no stop codons and remained in frame with V and J, and every other rearrangement was called non-productive. Following IMGT convention, CDR3 was defined as the stretch from the second conserved V-encoded cysteine to the conserved J-encoded phenylalanine. The earlier analysis of 500 to 600 of the donors excluded sequences that lacked an unambiguous match to a single V gene segment. In an earlier analysis of about 590 of the donors, a V segment was called functional when productive rearrangements were above 56.7%, and segregating when the standard deviation between donors exceeded 5%. A statistical classification framework was built to diagnose cytomegalovirus status from the catalog of TCR beta chain sequences. In a later analysis, V and J genes were assigned by comparing TCR nucleotide sequences against IMGT/GENE-DB human TR gene sequences. The TCRdist pipeline was used in a later analysis to assign CDR3 sequences and most-parsimonious VDJ recombination scenarios. A later analysis defined each TCR beta chain by its CDR3 amino acid sequence plus V-gene family, and excluded reads lacking a unique V-gene family. A later analysis removed 450 to 600 highly shared, low-generation-probability nucleotide sequences to deal with suspected cross-contamination and a sequencing artifact. In a later analysis, a clonal expansion index was calculated for each public chain from normalized within-repertoire ranks of inferred template counts. In a later analysis, generation probabilities were computed with a VDJ recombination model fitted to out-of-frame rearrangements, and the resulting probabilities were checked against IGoR. Hypergeometric tests were used in a later analysis to score TCR-TCR, TCR-HLA and TCR-CMV co-occurrence, with a repertoire-size bias correction applied to the TCR pairs. In a later analysis, false discovery rates were estimated by permuting HLA or CMV assignments 20 times. A later analysis grouped co-occurring TCRs with DBSCAN, adding TCRdist sequence similarity when clustering within HLA-allele-positive subsets. Repertoires with fewer than 30,000 or more than 120,000 public chains, plus five repertoires with anomalous nucleotide sharing, were excluded from co-occurrence clustering. In TCRdb, the immuneACCESS table is reduced to in-frame sequences with V and J assigned. These tables do not hold every clone; where another copy was compared, an unresolved V gene accounts for under half, and the others remain unexplained. That table gives V, J and clone size, and the DNA gave D and trimming. The sample has 150,000 or so clones on record, 76% of them singletons. 0.7% to 0.8% of the sample belongs to the ten largest clones.

The rearrangement combines TRBV2 with TRBJ2-6, and TRBD1 may be the D gene, going by 5 matching bases. This clonotype was obtained from a female donor in good health and CMV-seronegative. Sequencing input: PBMCs. Here is the DNA: TGTGCCAGCCTAGGCGGATACTCTGGGGCCAACGGCCTGACTTTC. Its translation reads: CASLGGYSGANGLTF.